Shown below are 15 T cell receptor beta chains from a single sample sequenced in a study of blood T cell repertoires in COVID-19. Sequencing used immunoSEQ multiplex PCR; TCRdb keeps in-frame clones, though not all of them. The sample carries more than 100,000 clones, 70% to 85% recorded once. Material for sequencing was peripheral blood. These receptors came from a woman aged 70-85 years with acute or convalescent COVID-19.

The chain couples TRBV6-5 to TRBJ1-2; D is uncertain. V lost 5 bases and J lost 7, with 11 bases in between. Germline CDR1 MNHEY, CDR2 SVGAGI. The CDR3 length is 12 residues. The CDR3 region has the DNA TGTGCCAGCAGTAACGGGGTGTTTGGCTACACCTTC. Amino acid sequence: CASSNGVFGYTF.

This clone has just one count. The chain recombines TRBV12-5 with TRBJ1-2; no clear D. The CDR3 loop spans 11 amino acids. Germline loops: CDR1 LGHNT, CDR2 FRNRAP. V lost 5 bases and J 7 bases, leaving 8 bases between the germline ends. The CDR3 sequence is CASGPLGGYTF. The CDR3 DNA follows: TGTGCTAGTGGTCCCCTAGGTGGCTACACCTTC.

The rearrangement joins TRBV30 to TRBJ2-1; TRBD2 matches 7 bases. The J segment lost 9 bases and the V segment lost 3 bases, leaving 2 bases of the junction unmatched. This CDR3 has 11 amino acids. Germline V gene sequence: CDR1 GTSNPN, CDR2 SVGIG (reference sequence). The CDR3 sequence: CAWSTGGEQFF. The CDR3 coding sequence is TGTGCCTGGAGCACGGGGGGTGAGCAGTTCTTC.

The chain carries TRBV2 and TRBJ1-6; no definite D call. The length of the CDR3 is 15 residues. In germline, CDR1 is SNHLY, CDR2 FYNNEI. V lost 4 bases to trimming and J lost 7 bases, with 14 bases between them. The chain's CDR3 is CASSGAASGNSPLHF. CDR3 nucleotide sequence: TGTGCCAGCAGTGGAGCGGCCAGCGGGAATTCACCCCTCCACTTT. Full variable domain (missing parts from reference TRBV2 and TRBJ1-6): EPEVTQTPSHQVTQMGQEVILRCVPISNHLYFYWYRQILGQKVEFLVSFYNNEISEKSEIFDDQFSVERPDGSNFTLKIRSTKLEDSAMYFCASSGAASGNSPLHFGNGTRLTVT.

The V gene is TRBV19, the J gene TRBJ2-6; no clear D. The CDR3 consists of 16 residues. The germline V gene encodes CDR1 LNHDA and CDR2 SQIVND (reference sequence). The V end was cut by 1 base, the J end by 0 bases, with 7 bases between. As DNA, the CDR3 is TGTGCCAGTAGTATAGGGAGACCCTCTGGGGCCAACGTCCTGACTTTC. This codes for CASSIGRPSGANVLTF.

The chain is built from TRBV3-1 (or the pseudogene TRBV3-2) and TRBJ1-2; D unresolved. Germline assignment: CDR1 LGHDT and CDR2 YNNKEL (reference sequence). Trimming removed 4 bases at V and 8 bases at J, with 20 bases between. CDR3 length equals 15 residues. The CDR3 loop is CASSLSSYSFKGYTF. The CDR3 DNA is TGTGCCAGCAGCCTCAGCTCTTACAGCTTCAAGGGCTACACCTTC.

The chain uses TRBV2 and TRBJ1-2; the D gene is possibly TRBD1 (5 bases). Germline CDR1 SNHLY, CDR2 FYNNEI. This CDR3 has 13 residues. Trimming shortened V by 6 bases and J by 6 bases, and 14 bases separated the two germline ends. CDR3 amino acids: CASSYRWGDGYTF. In DNA form, the CDR3 reads TGTGCCAGCAGCTACAGATGGGGCGATGGCTACACCTTC.

The chain employs TRBV30 and TRBJ1-1, with D possibly being TRBD1 (6 bases). The V gene lost 5 bases and the J gene lost 0 bases, with 10 bases spanning the gap. Germline CDR1 reads GTSNPN; CDR2 reads SVGIG (reference sequence). The CDR3 runs to 13 residues. For the CDR3, the DNA is TGTGCCTGGGTAGGACAGATGAACACTGAAGCTTTCTTT. This translates into CAWVGQMNTEAFF.

This clone was seen a single time. The chain employs TRBV6-5 and TRBJ1-2, with 7 bases aligning to TRBD1. Unmatched junction bases numbered 10, after V lost 5 bases and J lost 4 bases. From germline, CDR1 is MNHEY and CDR2 SVGAGI. The CDR3 extends over 15 amino acids. The CDR3 sequence is CASSQRQGRGYGYTF. CDR3 nucleotides: TGTGCCAGCAGTCAAAGACAGGGACGTGGCTATGGCTACACCTTC.

The V call is TRBV3-1 (or the pseudogene TRBV3-2), the J call TRBJ1-4; no reliable D call. Germline CDR1 LGHDT, CDR2 YNNKEL (reference sequence). Trimming pared 4 bases from V and 0 bases from J, leaving 12 bases between. This CDR3 has 16 residues. The CDR3 bases are TGTGCCAGCAGCCCCGCCGGAGGGACAACTAATGAAAAACTGTTTTTT. Protein: CASSPAGGTTNEKLFF.

The rearrangement joins TRBV6-2 or TRBV6-3 to TRBJ2-7; D is unclear. The J call is uncertain, as TRBJ2-5 better fits the DNA end. Germline assignment: CDR1 MNHEY and CDR2 SVGEGT. This CDR3 spans 14 amino acids. CDR3 loop: CASSYGNRVATQYF. CDR3 in DNA: TGTGCCAGCAGTTACGGGAACCGTGTAGCGACCCAGTACTTC.

The rearrangement joins TRBV2 to TRBJ2-5; 8 bases match TRBD1. The CDR3 loop spans 14 amino acids. In germline, CDR1 is SNHLY, CDR2 FYNNEI. The J segment lost 4 bases and the V segment lost 6 bases, leaving 7 bases of the junction unmatched. The CDR3 nucleotides read TGTGCCAGCAGAAAGGACAGGGTCTCAGAGACCCAGTACTTC. Translated: CASRKDRVSETQYF. The variable domain in full, completed from reference TRBV2 and TRBJ2-5, reads EPEVTQTPSHQVTQMGQEVILRCVPISNHLYFYWYRQILGQKVEFLVSFYNNEISEKSEIFDDQFSVERPDGSNFTLKIRSTKLEDSAMYFCASRKDRVSETQYFGPGTRLLVL.

The chain recombines TRBV10-2 with TRBJ2-7; the match to TRBD1 covers 9 bases. The CDR3 is 13 residues long. The germline gives CDR1 WSHSY, CDR2 SAAADI. The CDR3 DNA reads TGCGCTACGGGACAGGGAAATACCTACGAGCAGTACTTC. Protein sequence: CATGQGNTYEQYF.

This chain connects TRBV10-1 to TRBJ1-2; 9 positions match TRBD1. Losses at the gene ends were 5 bases for V and 1 base for J; bases not matched to a gene: 11. This CDR3 is 17 amino acids long. Germline V gives CDR1 WNHNN, CDR2 SYGVQD (reference sequence). In DNA, the CDR3 is TGCGCCAGCAGTCACTACAGGGGGCTAGGGGATAACTATGGCTACACCTTC. Protein sequence: CASSHYRGLGDNYGYTF.

The chain uses TRBV18 and TRBJ1-6; D gene uncertain. Germline CDR1 reads KGHSH; CDR2 reads LQKENI. Trimming removed 3 bases at V and 0 bases at J, with 3 bases between. The CDR3 length is 14 residues. CDR3 residues: CASSPSSYNSPLHF. The CDR3, as DNA: TGTGCCAGCTCACCGAGCTCCTATAATTCACCCCTCCACTTT.